The T cell receptor (beta chain) under discussion was sequenced for a study of shared clonotypes between healthy human individuals. Splitting of CD4+ cells produced CD45RA+ naive and CD45RA-negative memory subsets. This CDR3 contains 13 residues. V dropped 6 bases and J dropped 3 bases, with 11 bases sitting between them. Germline V gene sequence: CDR1 KGHSY, CDR2 FQNENV. Profiling relied on immunoSEQ multiplex PCR, and the TCRdb table lists in-frame clones only, not all of them. The sample gives roughly 640,000 clones, roughly 97% of which show up once; approximately 0.057% is in the top ten. This clonotype was sampled from a young woman in good health. The sequenced sample consisted of naive CD4+ T cells sorted from blood. Noted subset: CD45RA+ positively selected. The rearrangement joins TRBV16 to TRBJ1-2; D call uncertain. CDR3 in amino acids: CASRLQNDYGYTF. The CDR3 DNA reads as TGTGCCAGCAGACTCCAGAACGACTATGGCTACACCTTC.